This TCR beta chain was found in a study of metastatic and nonmetastatic thyroid tumors. The overall study: Repertoires were compared across blood and tumor or nodule tissue from malignant and benign thyroid patients.

V shed 5 bases, J shed 8 bases, and the junction held 8 bases outside the gene matches. CDR1 is LGHDT and CDR2 is YNNKEL in the germline V gene (reference sequence). The CDR3 has 15 amino acids. This clone was observed at least ten times. Its cognate antigen is unknown. Original methodology: Built for papillary thyroid cancer, a distant-metastasis classifier drew on CDR3 differences across clinicopathological groups. TCRdb redid the clone calls on the PCR reads using MiXCR. The V and J calls follow TCRdb's processing rather than the paper's. The sample contains 40,000 to 50,000 clones, less than 4.5% of which appear only once. Study-wide results and limits: Patients with malignant thyroid tumors reportedly had significantly higher TCR beta diversity than those with benign nodules, in blood and tumor.

Not a single patient had been given any form of treatment at any point before undergoing thyroid surgery. The sequence was obtained from a female donor with papillary thyroid cancer or a benign thyroid nodule (not recorded which). Some clones in this sample may be carry-over from other donors' samples. The specimen sequenced was blood. The chain joins TRBV3-1 to TRBJ1-6; 8 nucleotides line up with TRBD1. CDR3 bases: TGTGCCAGCAGCGACCGGACAGGGTTGGATTCACCCCTCCACTTT. Protein sequence: CASSDRTGLDSPLHF.